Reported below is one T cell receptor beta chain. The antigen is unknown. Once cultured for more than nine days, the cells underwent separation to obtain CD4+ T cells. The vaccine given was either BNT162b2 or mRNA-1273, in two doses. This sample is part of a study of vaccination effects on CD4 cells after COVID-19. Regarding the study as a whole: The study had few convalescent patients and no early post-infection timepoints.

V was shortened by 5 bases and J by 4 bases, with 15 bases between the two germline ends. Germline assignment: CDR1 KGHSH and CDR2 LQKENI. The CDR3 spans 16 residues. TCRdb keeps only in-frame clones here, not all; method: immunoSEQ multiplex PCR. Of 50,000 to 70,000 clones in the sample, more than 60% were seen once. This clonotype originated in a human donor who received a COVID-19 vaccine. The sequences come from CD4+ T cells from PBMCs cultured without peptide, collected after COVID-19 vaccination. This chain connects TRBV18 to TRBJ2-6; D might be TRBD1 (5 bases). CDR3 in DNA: TGTGCCAGCTCATCACAGGTGGCCATGGGGGCCAACGTCCTGACTTTC. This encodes CASSSQVAMGANVLTF. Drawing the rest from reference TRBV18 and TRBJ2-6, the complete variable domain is NAGVMQNPRHLVRRRGQEARLRCSPMKGHSHVYWYRQLPEEGLKFMVYLQKENIIDESGMPKERFSAEFPKEGPSILRIQQVVRGDSAAYFCASSSQVAMGANVLTFGAGSRLTVL.